This record covers a single TCR beta chain. What antigen it recognizes has not been identified. One base away there is no much larger clone; base qualities are not given. Libraries were constructed by the immunoSEQ multiplex PCR assay. What TCRdb holds here is the immuneACCESS table cut down to in-frame rearrangements. Part of the clones is not present; checked against another copy, under half of the missing clones reflect an unresolved V gene, and the others are unexplained. In all, the sample holds around 72,000 clones, and approximately 90% of those were seen once. The ten largest clones add up to 4.7% of the sample. This sample stems from a study of technical replicates of blood from a handful of donors (dated by TCRdb to about 2017). Trimming removed 10 bases from V and 3 bases from J, leaving 13 bases between the germline ends. CDR1 and CDR2 are read off the germline V gene as SNHLY and FYNNEI. CDR3 length: 13 amino acids, cysteine to phenylalanine. Just the 39-base CDR3 DNA is kept, in frame starting at base 1.

The sequence derives from a human donor in good health. Some clones in this sample may be carry-over from other donors' samples. The chain is made from TRBV2 and TRBJ1-5; a tentative D call is TRBD1 (5 bases match). Sequencing was done on a sample of PBMCs. Here is the DNA: TGTGCCACGACCGGGGGGTCCAATCAGCCCCAGCATTTT. The translation is CATTGGSNQPQHF.